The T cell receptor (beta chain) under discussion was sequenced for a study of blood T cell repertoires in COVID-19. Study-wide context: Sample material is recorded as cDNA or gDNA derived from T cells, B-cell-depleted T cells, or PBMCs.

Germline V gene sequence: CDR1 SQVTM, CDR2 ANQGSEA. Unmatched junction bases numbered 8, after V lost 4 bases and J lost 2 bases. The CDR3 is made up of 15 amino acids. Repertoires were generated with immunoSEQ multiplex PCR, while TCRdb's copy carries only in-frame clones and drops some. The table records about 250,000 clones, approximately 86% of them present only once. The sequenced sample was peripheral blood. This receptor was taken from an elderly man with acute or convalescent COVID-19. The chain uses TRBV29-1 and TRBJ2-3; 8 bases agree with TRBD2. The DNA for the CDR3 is TGCAGCGTTGGAGGCGGGGGGACAAACACAGATACGCAGTATTTT. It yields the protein CSVGGGGTNTDTQYF.